Below, 26 T cell receptor beta chains from the same sample are listed, as sequenced in a study of blood T cell repertoires in COVID-19. Profiling relied on immunoSEQ multiplex PCR, and the TCRdb table lists in-frame clones only, not all of them. The table lists 130,000 or so clones, roughly 80% of them singletons. The sequenced material came from peripheral blood. The origin of the receptors is a man between 60 and 70 years old with acute or convalescent COVID-19.

J is TRBJ1-5 and V is TRBV29-1, with 9 bases fitting TRBD1. The CDR3 consists of 14 residues. Germline CDR1 is SQVTM and CDR2 is ANQGSEA. Trimming cost V 0 bases and J 5 bases; bases outside gene matches: 2. The CDR3 nucleotides read TGCAGCGTTGAAGAGGGGGACAGGGATCAGCCCCAGCATTTT. Translation: CSVEEGDRDQPQHF.

The chain recombines TRBV5-4 with TRBJ2-1, with 7 bases that match TRBD1. The CDR3 has 15 amino acids. J was trimmed by 1 base and V by 3 bases; bases with no gene match: 4. Germline CDR1 SGHNT, CDR2 YYREEE (reference sequence). DNA of the CDR3: TGTGCCAGCAGCTCCAGACAGGGATCCTACAATGAGCAGTTCTTC. It specifies CASSSRQGSYNEQFF.

This clone was detected only once. The chain has TRBV11-1 and TRBJ1-6, with D perhaps matching TRBD1 (6 bases). This CDR3 contains 15 residues. CDR1 and CDR2 (germline): SGHAT, FQDESV (reference sequence). Trimming took off 5 bases at V and 6 bases at J, with 14 bases between the two ends. The CDR3 reads CASSAEVGGNSPLHF. In DNA, the CDR3 is TGTGCCAGCAGCGCCGAGGTAGGGGGTAATTCACCCCTCCACTTT.

V gene TRBV7-8 combines with J gene TRBJ2-7; D possibly corresponds to TRBD2 (6 bases). CDR3 length: 14 amino acids. CDR1 is SGHVS and CDR2 is FQNEAQ in the germline V gene. V was pared by 2 bases and J by 3 bases, with 11 bases between. The chain's CDR3 is CASSLIAEHYEQYF. The CDR3 bases are TGTGCCAGCAGCTTAATAGCGGAACACTACGAGCAGTACTTC.

V and J are TRBV6-5 and TRBJ1-5; perhaps TRBD1 as D (6 bases). The CDR3 extends over 14 amino acids. Germline assignment: CDR1 MNHEY and CDR2 SVGAGI. Trimming shortened V by 7 bases and J by 2 bases, and 12 bases separated the two germline ends. The CDR3 here is CASNSRTGNQPQHF. The CDR3 region has the DNA TGTGCCAGCAATAGCAGGACAGGCAATCAGCCCCAGCATTTT.

This clone is a singleton in its sample. V gene TRBV7-6 combines with J gene TRBJ2-7; maybe TRBD1 (5 bases). The CDR3 runs 17 residues. The V and J ends lost 2 bases and 0 bases respectively, with 17 bases between them. Germline loops: CDR1 SGHVS, CDR2 FNYEAQ. This chain's CDR3 is CASSLNPVGRDSYEQYF. In nucleotides, the CDR3 is TGTGCCAGCAGCTTAAACCCCGTGGGCAGGGACTCCTACGAGCAGTACTTC.

Written as DNA, the CDR3 is TGTGCCAGCAGTGAACCTACAGCCTCTGGGGCCAACGTCCTGACTTTC. The encoded protein is CASSEPTASGANVLTF. This chain links TRBV2 with TRBJ2-6; no reliable D call. V was shortened by 2 bases and J by 0 bases, with 8 bases between the two germline ends. The CDR3 length is 16 residues. The germline V gene encodes CDR1 SNHLY and CDR2 FYNNEI.

The rearrangement links TRBV9 to TRBJ1-2, with D perhaps matching TRBD1 (5 bases). The CDR3 sequence is 15 residues long. V was pared by 0 bases and J by 6 bases, with 15 bases between. The germline CDR1 and CDR2 sequences are SGDLS and YYNGEE. The CDR3 protein is CASSVEGRFYHGYTF. CDR3 nucleotides: TGTGCCAGCAGCGTAGAGGGGCGCTTCTACCATGGCTACACCTTC.

J is TRBJ1-2 and V is TRBV2; 9 nucleotides match TRBD1. CDR3 length: 18 amino acids. CDR1 is SNHLY, CDR2 FYNNEI, per germline. V trimming: 4 bases; J trimming: 0 bases; junction bases outside the gene matches: 12. The CDR3 region has the DNA TGTGCCAGCAGTGCAATCGTAATGACAGGGGGAGCTAACTATGGCTACACCTTC. As protein: CASSAIVMTGGANYGYTF.

This clone showed up just a few times. CDR3 protein: CASSFPKAGGGEQYF. The CDR3 DNA reads as TGTGCCAGCAGCTTCCCGAAGGCGGGAGGTGGCGAGCAGTACTTC. The chain joins TRBV7-9 to TRBJ2-7; 8 bases fit TRBD2. CDR1 and CDR2 (germline): SEHNR, FQNEAQ (reference sequence). V shed 3 bases and J 6 bases; nucleotides not matched to a gene: 10. The CDR3 covers 15 residues.

The chain carries TRBV2 and TRBJ2-1; D might be TRBD1 (6 bases). Trimming stripped 7 bases from V and 4 bases from J, with 14 bases between. Germline V gene data show CDR1 as SNHLY and CDR2 as FYNNEI. There are 14 residues in the CDR3. CDR3 nucleotides: TGTGCCAGCACTTCCGCGGACAGTTACAATGAGCAGTTCTTC. Its protein product is CASTSADSYNEQFF.

This clone was seen a single time. V gene TRBV5-1 combines with J gene TRBJ2-5, with 14 bases matching TRBD2. V shed 6 bases and J 1 base; nucleotides not matched to a gene: 2. CDR1 is SGHRS and CDR2 is YFSETQ in the germline V gene. There are 15 residues in the CDR3. The CDR3 protein is CASTGLAGGQETQYF. In DNA, the CDR3 is TGCGCCAGCACTGGACTAGCGGGGGGCCAAGAGACCCAGTACTTC.

This sequence joins TRBV10-3 and TRBJ1-5, with a tentative D call TRBD1 (6 bases). Trimming left V 11 bases short and J 2 bases short, with 13 bases between. CDR3 length: 13 amino acids. CDR1 is ENHRY and CDR2 is SYGVKD in the germline V gene. CDR3 region: CAAGDTGNQPQHF. CDR3 coding DNA: TGTGCCGCTGGGGACACCGGCAATCAGCCCCAGCATTTT.

This clone appeared once. The chain combines TRBV7-6 with TRBJ2-5; 12 bases map to TRBD2. Unmatched junction bases numbered 6, after V lost 5 bases and J lost 5 bases. CDR1 is SGHVS and CDR2 is FNYEAQ in the germline V gene. There are 15 residues in the CDR3. The CDR3 bases are TGTGCCAGCAGCATAGGGACTAGCGGGTCGGAGACCCAGTACTTC. Protein: CASSIGTSGSETQYF.

This clone appeared once. V and J are TRBV9 and TRBJ1-2; 10 positions agree with TRBD1. Germline CDR1 and CDR2: SGDLS and YYNGEE. The ends lost 2 bases at V and 6 bases at J; junction bases unmatched: 10. The CDR3 totals 16 residues. CDR3 nucleotide sequence: TGTGCCAGCAGCGTGGACCGGGACAGGGGAAGCGATGGCTACACCTTC. Protein sequence: CASSVDRDRGSDGYTF.

The J gene is TRBJ2-3, the V gene TRBV7-9; 9 bases map to TRBD2. The CDR3 sequence is 18 residues long. Germline trimming cut 0 bases from V and 4 bases from J; bases unmatched to any gene: 11. The V gene's germline CDR1 is SEHNR and CDR2 FQNEAQ (reference sequence). CDR3 region: CASSLAGLAGNKADTQYF. Written as DNA, the CDR3 is TGTGCCAGCAGCTTAGCGGGGCTAGCGGGGAATAAGGCAGATACGCAGTATTTT.

The V and J genes are TRBV5-4 and TRBJ2-5; D gene uncertain. In germline, CDR1 is SGHNT, CDR2 YYREEE (reference sequence). This CDR3 contains 16 residues. The V end lost 0 bases, the J end lost 5 bases, and 17 bases lay between the germline ends. Here the CDR3 reads CASSLVAPYVSETQYF. The CDR3 DNA follows: TGTGCCAGCAGCTTGGTCGCGCCCTATGTTTCGGAGACCCAGTACTTC. Using reference TRBV5-4 and TRBJ2-5 for the parts outside the CDR3, the full variable domain is ETGVTQSPTHLIKTRGQQVTLRCSSQSGHNTVSWYQQALGQGPQFIFQYYREEENGRGNFPPRFSGLQFPNYSSELNVNALELDDSALYLCASSLVAPYVSETQYFGPGTRLLVL.

This chain connects TRBV7-3 to TRBJ2-5, with TRBD2 matching over 9 bases. Losses at the gene ends were 4 bases for V and 2 bases for J; bases not matched to a gene: 8. The CDR3 is made up of 16 amino acids. Germline assignment: CDR1 SGHTA and CDR2 FQGTGA. The CDR3 sequence: CASSSGGLAGQETQYF. CDR3 bases: TGTGCCAGCAGCTCCGGGGGGCTAGCGGGACAAGAGACCCAGTACTTC.

This chain links TRBV15 with TRBJ2-5; 10 bases agree with TRBD2. The CDR3 sequence is 15 residues long. The germline V gene has CDR1 LNHNV and CDR2 YYDKDF (reference sequence). V was clipped by 6 bases and J by 5 bases; unmatched bases: 9. This chain's CDR3 is CATSPSGRAVETQYF. The CDR3 nucleotides read TGTGCCACCAGTCCCAGCGGGAGGGCTGTGGAGACCCAGTACTTC.

This clone has a handful of counts. The chain uses TRBV7-3 and TRBJ1-6, with D perhaps matching TRBD1 (6 bases). The length of the CDR3 is 14 residues. V shed 3 bases and J shed 4 bases, with 7 bases lying between them. Germline CDR1 reads SGHTA; CDR2 reads FQGTGA. The CDR3 sequence: CASSFGQYNSPLHF. Here the CDR3 DNA reads TGTGCCAGCAGCTTCGGACAGTATAATTCACCCCTCCACTTT.

This chain joins TRBV12-3 or TRBV12-4 and TRBJ1-2; D is unresolved. Trimming took off 4 bases at V and 0 bases at J, with 6 bases between the two ends. This CDR3 has 13 residues. The CDR3 nucleotides read TGTGCCAGCAGTTCTCTCCCTAACTATGGCTACACCTTC. It is translated as CASSSLPNYGYTF.

The V gene is TRBV7-9, the J gene TRBJ2-7, with 9 bases aligning to TRBD2. CDR1 is SEHNR and CDR2 is FQNEAQ in the germline V gene (reference sequence). After removal of 2 bases from V and 0 bases from J, the junction contained 5 bases not matched to a gene. This CDR3 region has 16 residues. The CDR3 reads CASSLLGAGGSYEQYF. In DNA form, the CDR3 reads TGTGCCAGCAGCTTATTGGGAGCGGGAGGCTCCTACGAGCAGTACTTC.

The rearrangement links TRBV24-1 to TRBJ2-5, with 8 bases identical to TRBD1. The J segment lost 4 bases and the V segment lost 4 bases, leaving 7 bases of the junction unmatched. Germline CDR1 KGHDR, CDR2 SFDVKD. This CDR3 contains 15 residues. The DNA of the CDR3 is TGTGCCACCAGTGACCGTGGACAGGGTACAGAGACCCAGTACTTC. The encoded protein is CATSDRGQGTETQYF.

This clone was seen just once. The chain joins TRBV4-1 to TRBJ2-2, with TRBD2 matching 11 bases. Germline V gene data show CDR1 as MGHRA and CDR2 as YSYEKL. CDR3 length: 19 residues. Trimming removed 1 base from V and 0 bases from J; junction bases left unmatched: 7. The CDR3 is CASSQVVLAGGANTGELFF. The CDR3 DNA reads as TGCGCCAGCAGCCAAGTAGTCCTAGCGGGAGGCGCGAACACCGGGGAGCTGTTTTTT.

Here the CDR3 DNA reads TGTGCCAGCAGCTTAGTCGTAGGGGGCTCTGGAAACACCATATATTTT. It specifies CASSLVVGGSGNTIYF. J is TRBJ1-3 and V is TRBV7-2; maybe TRBD1 (6 bases). The CDR3 runs 16 residues. V dropped 1 base and J dropped 0 bases, with 10 bases sitting between them. Germline CDR1 and CDR2: SGHTA and FQGNSA.

The V and J genes are TRBV28 and TRBJ1-1; tentatively, D is TRBD1 (6 bases). The CDR3 contains 12 residues. Between the trimmed V and J ends, which lost 5 bases and 11 bases, there was a span of 15 bases. Per germline, CDR1 MDHEN and CDR2 SYDVKM. The CDR3 loop is CASSTGPMNAFF. The DNA for the CDR3 is TGTGCCAGCAGTACAGGGCCGATGAACGCTTTCTTT.